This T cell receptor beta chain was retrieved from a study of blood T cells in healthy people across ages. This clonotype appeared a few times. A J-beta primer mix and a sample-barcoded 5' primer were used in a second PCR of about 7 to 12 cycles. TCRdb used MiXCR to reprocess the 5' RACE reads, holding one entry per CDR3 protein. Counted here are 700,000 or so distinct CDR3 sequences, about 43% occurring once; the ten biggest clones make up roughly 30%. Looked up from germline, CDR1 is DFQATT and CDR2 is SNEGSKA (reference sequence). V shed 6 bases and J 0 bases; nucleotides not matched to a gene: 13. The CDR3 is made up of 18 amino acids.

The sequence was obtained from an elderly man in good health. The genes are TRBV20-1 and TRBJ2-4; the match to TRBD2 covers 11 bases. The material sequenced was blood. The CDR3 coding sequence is TGCAGTGCCAGATATAGTTCTAGCGGGGGGCTAGCCAAAAACATTCAGTACTTC. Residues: CSARYSSSGGLAKNIQYF.